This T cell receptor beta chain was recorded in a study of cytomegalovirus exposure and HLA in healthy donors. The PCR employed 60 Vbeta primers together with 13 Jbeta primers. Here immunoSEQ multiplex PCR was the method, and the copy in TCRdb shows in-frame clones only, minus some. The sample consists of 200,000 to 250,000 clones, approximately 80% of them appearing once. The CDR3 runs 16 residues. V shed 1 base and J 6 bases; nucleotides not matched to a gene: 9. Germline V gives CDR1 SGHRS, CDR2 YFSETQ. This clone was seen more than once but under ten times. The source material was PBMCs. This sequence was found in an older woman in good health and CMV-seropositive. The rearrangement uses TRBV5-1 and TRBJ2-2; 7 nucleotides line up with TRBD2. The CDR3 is CASSLPVAGVPGELFF. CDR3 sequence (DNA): TGCGCCAGCAGCTTGCCGGTGGCGGGAGTGCCCGGGGAGCTGTTTTTT.